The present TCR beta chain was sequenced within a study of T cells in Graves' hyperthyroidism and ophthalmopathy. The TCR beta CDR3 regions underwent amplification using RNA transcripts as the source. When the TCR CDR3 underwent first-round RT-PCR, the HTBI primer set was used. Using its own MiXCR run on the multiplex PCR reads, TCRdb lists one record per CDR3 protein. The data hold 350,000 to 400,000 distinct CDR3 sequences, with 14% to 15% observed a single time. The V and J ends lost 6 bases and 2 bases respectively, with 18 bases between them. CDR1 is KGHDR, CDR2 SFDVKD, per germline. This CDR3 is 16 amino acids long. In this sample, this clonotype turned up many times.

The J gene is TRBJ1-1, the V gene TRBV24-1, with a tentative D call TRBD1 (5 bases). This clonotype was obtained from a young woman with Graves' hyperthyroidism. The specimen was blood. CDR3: CATSTPRQIVNTEAFF. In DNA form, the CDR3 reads TGTGCCACCAGTACCCCCCGACAGATCGTTAACACTGAAGCTTTCTTT.